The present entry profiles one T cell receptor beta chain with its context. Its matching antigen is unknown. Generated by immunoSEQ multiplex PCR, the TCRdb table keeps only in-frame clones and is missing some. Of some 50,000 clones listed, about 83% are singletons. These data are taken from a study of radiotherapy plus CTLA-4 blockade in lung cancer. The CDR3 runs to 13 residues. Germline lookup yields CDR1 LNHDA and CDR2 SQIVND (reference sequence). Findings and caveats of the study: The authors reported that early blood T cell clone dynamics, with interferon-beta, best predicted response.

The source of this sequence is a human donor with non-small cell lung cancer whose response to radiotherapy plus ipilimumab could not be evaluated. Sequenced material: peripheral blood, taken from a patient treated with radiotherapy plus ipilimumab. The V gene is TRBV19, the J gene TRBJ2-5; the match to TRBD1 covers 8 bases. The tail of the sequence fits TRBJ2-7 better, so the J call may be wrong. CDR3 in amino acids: CASSAYDRGEQYF. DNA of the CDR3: TGTGCCAGTAGTGCCTACGACAGGGGCGAGCAGTACTTC.